One TCR beta chain is described in this entry. As yet, its antigen is unknown. The data are from a study of T cell responses to AZD1222 COVID-19 vaccine. Only in-frame clones appear in the TCRdb table, and some are missing; sequencing was by immunoSEQ multiplex PCR. This table holds 55,000 to 80,000 clones, roughly nine tenths found once. Regarding the study as a whole: Two AZD1222 doses significantly raised spike-specific TCR breadth and depth over controls. Unmutated regions of variants are reportedly targeted by nearly half of spike-specific TCRs.

Second-dose groups at about 4 or about 12 weeks were pooled. Source: peripheral blood, taken 28 days after the second AZD1222 dose. This TCR derives from an adult who received the AZD1222 COVID-19 vaccine.

The CDR3 loop reads CSASSARGHTGELFF. The CDR3 DNA is TGCAGTGCTAGTTCAGCCAGGGGGCATACCGGGGAGCTGTTTTTT. The V call is TRBV20-1, the J call TRBJ2-2, with 8 positions matching TRBD1. CDR3 length: 15 amino acids. V was clipped by 3 bases and J by 5 bases; unmatched bases: 8. In germline, CDR1 is DFQATT, CDR2 SNEGSKA (reference sequence).